This TCR beta chain was captured in a study of OX40 agonist ivuxolimab in advanced cancers. For context, the study as a whole: Ivuxolimab, which targeted the costimulatory receptor OX40 (CD134), was an agonistic, fully human IgG2 monoclonal antibody. Of the approximately 50 dose-escalation patients, hepatocellular carcinoma was present in approximately 20, melanoma in some 15, renal cell carcinoma in 9 and head and neck cancer in 9. Partial responses were achieved by three dose-escalation patients, of whom one had hepatocellular carcinoma and two had cutaneous melanoma. The dose-escalation cohort was about 87% male with a mean age of about 65 years, ranging from about 20 to 80. Prior anti-PD-1, anti-PD-L1 or anti-CTLA-4 therapy was permitted, and 30% to 45% of dose-escalation patients had received checkpoint inhibitors. The point of sequencing TCRbeta in the periphery was to test whether ivuxolimab changed TCR sequence diversity and drove clonal T-cell expansion. Intravenous ivuxolimab was administered to patients every 2 weeks at six dose levels: 0.01, 0.1, 0.3, 1.5, 3 and 10 mg/kg. The paper covers the monotherapy dose-escalation part of the phase I ivuxolimab trial, which included N ≈ 52 patients. The paper's findings and limits, for the study overall: Low levels of normalized T-cell clonal expansion were also seen in some patients who did not respond. After ivuxolimab, more expanded clones were found on average in CD8+ T cells than in CD4+ T cells. Which antigens the clonally expanded peripheral T cells were specific for was not determined. Clonal expansion of both CD4+ and CD8+ blood T cells was observed from baseline to week 6 at doses 0.1 to 3.0 mg/kg. In the 0.1-3.0 mg/kg groups, partial responders had among the lowest normalized peripheral clonal expansion, particularly in CD8+ T cells.

Regarding this clone: Its target antigen remains unknown. No much larger clone is present one base from it, and per-base qualities are unavailable.

The trial excluded patients who had a history of autoimmune disease or were on systemic immunosuppression. In every dose cohort, peripheral blood was drawn for TCR sequencing at baseline, cycle 4 day 1, and cycle 7 day 1. Samples were obtained from an open-label, multicenter, first-in-human phase I dose-escalation trial of ivuxolimab. Adults with locally advanced or metastatic head and neck squamous cell, hepatocellular, melanoma or renal cell carcinoma were enrolled in the trial. Before TCR sequencing, CD4+ and CD8+ T cells were separately sorted from peripheral blood. The germline V gene specifies MNHNS as CDR1 and SASEGT as CDR2. Including the terminal cysteine and phenylalanine, the CDR3 comprises 15 residues. The read is trimmed to its CDR3 DNA, 45 bases read in frame from base 1. The junction shows trimming of 9 bases on V and 2 bases on J, and the gene matches do not reach 12 bases of it. For sequencing of the TCRbeta CDR3 region, genomic DNA was extracted from the sorted cells. TCRbeta CDR3 regions were sequenced using the immunoSEQ Assay. TCRdb took over this immuneACCESS table, retaining in-frame rearrangements with V and J assigned. Such tables are incomplete; in checked studies, under half of the missing clones stem from an unresolved V gene, and the remainder is unexplained. The sample yields some 140,000 clones; 90% to 95% were counted once. The ten most abundant clones make up more than 1% of the sample.

Recombination connected TRBV6-1 to TRBJ2-7; TRBD1 lines up with 8 middle nucleotides. The receptor was isolated from an adult with an advanced solid tumor such as melanoma, head and neck, liver or kidney cancer. The starting material was CD4+ or CD8+ T cells sorted from blood, obtained in a trial of the OX40 agonist ivuxolimab. The DNA sequence follows: TGTGCCAGTTACCCTTTCCAGGGGGCGACCTACGAGCAGTACTTC. Its coded protein is CASYPFQGATYEQYF.